This T cell receptor beta chain stems from a study of T cells in Graves' hyperthyroidism and ophthalmopathy. This clonotype has a count of ten or more. The CDR3 extends over 11 amino acids. CDR1 is MNHNS and CDR2 is SASEGT in the germline V gene. Trimming stripped 6 bases from V and 8 bases from J, with 10 bases between. RNA transcripts served as the template for amplifying TCR beta CDR3 regions. The HTBI primer set drove a first-round RT-PCR of the TCR CDR3. TCRdb re-analysed the multiplex PCR reads in MiXCR, keeping a single row per CDR3 protein. The data contain 250,000 to 300,000 distinct CDR3 sequences, 13% to 15% of them singletons.

The clonotype comes from a woman aged 40 to 50 with Graves' hyperthyroidism that later progressed to Graves' ophthalmopathy. This sequence joins TRBV6-1 and TRBJ1-1; D ambiguous. The specimen sequenced was blood. This CDR3 is CASRKDEEAFF. The DNA of the CDR3 is TGTGCCAGCAGAAAGGATGAGGAAGCTTTCTTT.